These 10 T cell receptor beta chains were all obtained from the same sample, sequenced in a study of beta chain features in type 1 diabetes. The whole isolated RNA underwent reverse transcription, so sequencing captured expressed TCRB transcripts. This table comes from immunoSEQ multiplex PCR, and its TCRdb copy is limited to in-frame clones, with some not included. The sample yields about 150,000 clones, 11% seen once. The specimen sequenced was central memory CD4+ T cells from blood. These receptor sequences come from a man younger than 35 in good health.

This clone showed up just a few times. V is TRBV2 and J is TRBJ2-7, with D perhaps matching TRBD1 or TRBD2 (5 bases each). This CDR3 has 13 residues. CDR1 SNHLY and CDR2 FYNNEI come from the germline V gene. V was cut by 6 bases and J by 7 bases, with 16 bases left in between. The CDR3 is CASRLGTALEQYF. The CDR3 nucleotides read TGTGCCAGCAGATTGGGGACCGCCCTGGAGCAGTACTTC. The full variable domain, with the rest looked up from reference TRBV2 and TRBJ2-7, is EPEVTQTPSHQVTQMGQEVILRCVPISNHLYFYWYRQILGQKVEFLVSFYNNEISEKSEIFDDQFSVERPDGSNFTLKIRSTKLEDSAMYFCASRLGTALEQYFGPGTRLTVT.

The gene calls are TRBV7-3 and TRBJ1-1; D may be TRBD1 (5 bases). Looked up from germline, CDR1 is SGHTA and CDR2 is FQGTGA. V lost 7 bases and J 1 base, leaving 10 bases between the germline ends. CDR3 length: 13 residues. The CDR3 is CASTRGTNTEAFF. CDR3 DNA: TGTGCCAGCACGAGGGGCACGAACACTGAAGCTTTCTTT.

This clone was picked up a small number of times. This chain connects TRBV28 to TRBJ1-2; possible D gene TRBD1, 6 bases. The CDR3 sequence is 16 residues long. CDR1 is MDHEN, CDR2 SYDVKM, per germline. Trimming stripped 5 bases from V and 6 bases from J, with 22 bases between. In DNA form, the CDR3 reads TGTGCCAGCAGTGCCCCGGGACAAGGGGCTTGGCATGGCTACACCTTC. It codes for CASSAPGQGAWHGYTF.

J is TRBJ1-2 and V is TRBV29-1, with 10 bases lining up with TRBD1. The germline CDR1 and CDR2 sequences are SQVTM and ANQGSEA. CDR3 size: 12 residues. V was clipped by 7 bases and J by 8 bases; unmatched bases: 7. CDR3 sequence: CSAWTGGLGYTF. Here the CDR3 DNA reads TGCAGCGCTTGGACAGGGGGATTAGGCTACACCTTC.

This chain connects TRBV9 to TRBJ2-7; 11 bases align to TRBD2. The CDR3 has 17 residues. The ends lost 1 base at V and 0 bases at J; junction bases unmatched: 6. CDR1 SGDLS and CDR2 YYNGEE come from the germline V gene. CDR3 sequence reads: CASSVSASGRSSYEQYF. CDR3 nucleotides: TGTGCCAGCAGCGTATCTGCTAGCGGGAGGAGCTCCTACGAGCAGTACTTC.

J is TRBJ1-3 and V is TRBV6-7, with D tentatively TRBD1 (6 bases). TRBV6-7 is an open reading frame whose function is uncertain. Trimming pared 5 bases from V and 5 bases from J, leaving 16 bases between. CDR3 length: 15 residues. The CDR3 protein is CASSHRDIERNTIYF. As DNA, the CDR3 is TGTGCCAGCAGTCACCGGGACATCGAAAGAAACACCATATATTTT.

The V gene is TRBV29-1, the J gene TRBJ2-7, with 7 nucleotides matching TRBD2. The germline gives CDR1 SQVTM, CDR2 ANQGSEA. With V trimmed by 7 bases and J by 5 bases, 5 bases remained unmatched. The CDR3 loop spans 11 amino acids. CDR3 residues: CSAGSGDEQYF. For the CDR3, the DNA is TGCAGCGCCGGGAGCGGGGACGAGCAGTACTTC.

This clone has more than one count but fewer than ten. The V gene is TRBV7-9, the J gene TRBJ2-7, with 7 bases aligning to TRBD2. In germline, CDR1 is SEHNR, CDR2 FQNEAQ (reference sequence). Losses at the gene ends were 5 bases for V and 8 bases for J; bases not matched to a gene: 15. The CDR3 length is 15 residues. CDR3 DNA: TGTGCCAGCAGCCCTTCCGGGACGGGACTACGAAAGCAGTACTTC. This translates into CASSPSGTGLRKQYF.

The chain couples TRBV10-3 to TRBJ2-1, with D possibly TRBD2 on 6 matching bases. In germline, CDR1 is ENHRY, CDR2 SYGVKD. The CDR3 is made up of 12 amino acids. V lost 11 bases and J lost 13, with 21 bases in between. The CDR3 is CAAAGLGGAQFF. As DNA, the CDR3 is TGTGCCGCCGCGGGCTTGGGCGGGGCCCAGTTCTTC.

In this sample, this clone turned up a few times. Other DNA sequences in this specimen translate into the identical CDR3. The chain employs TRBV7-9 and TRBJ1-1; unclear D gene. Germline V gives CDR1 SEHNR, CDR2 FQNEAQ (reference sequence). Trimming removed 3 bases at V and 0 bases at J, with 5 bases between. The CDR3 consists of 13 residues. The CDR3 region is CASSLGMNTEAFF. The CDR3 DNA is TGTGCCAGCAGCTTGGGGATGAACACTGAAGCTTTCTTT.